A selection of T cell receptor beta chains follows, all from one sample in a study of shared clonotypes between healthy human individuals. The protocol was immunoSEQ multiplex PCR, while the TCRdb copy is restricted to in-frame clones and leaves out a portion. The top ten hold around 1.2% of the sample, which has about 2 million clones, about 95% seen once. Material for sequencing was naive CD8+ T cells sorted from blood. The receptors originated from a man aged 18 to 29 in good health. The CDR3 runs from the conserved cysteine through the conserved F or W. The D gene is left open where the match is weak. Only part of the rows carry a size: once, few, many, or a class if the clone is expanded.

-	13	TRBV29-1	TRBJ2-2	-	TGCAGCGCGACCGGGAGGAACACCGGGGAGCTGTTTTTT	CSATGRNTGELFF
-	14	TRBV19	TRBJ1-1	-	TGTGCCAGTAGTATAGGAAGCTGGACGGCTGAAGCTTTCTTT	CASSIGSWTAEAFF
few	15	TRBV19	TRBJ1-1	-	TGTGCCAGTAGTCTCCGGGACAACTTGAACACTGAAGCTTTCTTT	CASSLRDNLNTEAFF
-	14	TRBV2	TRBJ1-3	-	TGTGCCAGCAGGGCGGACAGCTCTAGAAACACCATATATTTT	CASRADSSRNTIYF
-	12	TRBV9	TRBJ1-1	-	TGTGCCAGCAGCGTGGAGGACACTGAAGCTTTCTTT	CASSVEDTEAFF
-	17	TRBV11-2	TRBJ2-2	-	TGTGCCAGCAGCTTGCTAACCACAAGTACCAACACCGGGGAGCTGTTTTTT	CASSLLTTSTNTGELFF
-	14	TRBV19	TRBJ2-1	-	TGTGCCAGTAGTATAGACGCCAGGGGAAATGAGCAGTTCTTC	CASSIDARGNEQFF
-	15	TRBV27	TRBJ1-5	-	TGTGCCAGCAGTGGAGGGCCTTATAGCAATCAGCCCCAGCATTTT	CASSGGPYSNQPQHF
-	13	TRBV5-6	TRBJ2-2	-	TGTGCCAGCAGCCGGACCGGCTTCGGGGAGCTGTTTTTT	CASSRTGFGELFF
-	15	TRBV5-4	TRBJ2-7	TRBD2	TGTGCCAGCAGCTTGGAAACTAGCGGTATCTACGAGCAGTACTTC	CASSLETSGIYEQYF
-	14	TRBV5-6	TRBJ1-3	-	TGTGCCAGCAGCTTGGGCAGCTCTGGAAACACCATATATTTT	CASSLGSSGNTIYF
-	16	TRBV21-1	TRBJ2-7	-	TGTGCCAGCAGCAGACCTTACGGGACAGACCTGTACGAGCAGTACTTC	CASSRPYGTDLYEQYF
once	13	TRBV6-5	TRBJ2-3	TRBD2	TGTGCCAGCGGAGGGACTACGCTGGATACGCAGTATTTT	CASGGTTLDTQYF
-	16	TRBV27	TRBJ2-7	TRBD1	TGTGCCAGCAGTTTAGGTTCAGTGACAGGGGTCAACGAGCAGTACTTC	CASSLGSVTGVNEQYF
-	10	TRBV7-2	TRBJ2-7	-	TGTGCCAGCGGGCAATACGAGCAGTACTTC	CASGQYEQYF
-	14	TRBV19	TRBJ2-5	-	TGTGCCAGTAGTACCCCGTACGGACGGGAGACCCAGTACTTC	CASSTPYGRETQYF
-	13	TRBV2	TRBJ2-3	-	TGTGCCAGCCCCGGGACGACCACAGATACGCAGTATTTT	CASPGTTTDTQYF
-	14	TRBV29-1	TRBJ2-2	TRBD2	TGCAGCGTTGAGATGGCGGGGGGAACCGGGGAGCTGTTTTTT	CSVEMAGGTGELFF
-	13	TRBV13	TRBJ2-3	-	TGTGCCAGCAGCCTCCCCGACACAGATACGCAGTATTTT	CASSLPDTDTQYF
-	14	TRBV7-2	TRBJ2-1	TRBD2	TGTGCCAGCAGCTTGGGGACTAGCGGGGATGAGCAGTTCTTC	CASSLGTSGDEQFF
-	14	TRBV2	TRBJ2-7	TRBD1	TGTGCCAGCAGTGAAGGACAGGGTGGGGACGAGCAGTACTTC	CASSEGQGGDEQYF
-	12	TRBV15	TRBJ2-2	-	TGTGCCACCGGGCAGGGGACAGGGGAGCTGTTTTTT	CATGQGTGELFF
-	13	TRBV28	TRBJ2-3	-	TGTGCCAGCAGTTTTTGGAGCCCAGATACGCAGTATTTT	CASSFWSPDTQYF
-	14	TRBV15	TRBJ1-2	-	TGTGCCACCAGCAGAGATCTGTCCGGGTATGGCTACACCTTC	CATSRDLSGYGYTF
-	14	TRBV27	TRBJ1-5	-	TGTGCCAGCAGTTTTGCAGGGGCAAATCAGCCCCAGCATTTT	CASSFAGANQPQHF
-	18	TRBV23-1	TRBJ2-2	-	TGCGCCAGCAGTCAATCGGGCGGATCCTCCTGGGGATCCGGGGAGCTGTTTTTT	CASSQSGGSSWGSGELFF
-	14	TRBV7-6	TRBJ2-4	-	TGTGCCAGCAGCTTAGCGGTTCAGGGGAACATTCAGTACTTC	CASSLAVQGNIQYF
-	14	TRBV10-1	TRBJ2-2	TRBD2	TGCGCCAGCGGGACTAGCGGGCACACCGGGGAGCTGTTTTTT	CASGTSGHTGELFF
once	12	TRBV29-1	TRBJ2-7	-	TGCAGCGCCGGGGACGCCTCCTACGAGCAGTACTTC	CSAGDASYEQYF
-	15	TRBV7-9	TRBJ2-1	TRBD2	TGTGCCAGCAGTTCCGGCGGGGGCGGGAGGGATGAGCAGTTCTTC	CASSSGGGGRDEQFF
-	11	TRBV27	TRBJ2-1	-	TGTGCCAGCAGCCATGTCAGTGAGCAGTTCTTC	CASSHVSEQFF
-	14	TRBV11-2	TRBJ2-1	-	TGTGCCAGCAGCCCCCCGGGGGTCTACAATGAGCAGTTCTTC	CASSPPGVYNEQFF
-	15	TRBV6-4	TRBJ1-3	-	TGTGCCAGCAGTGACCCGAGGAAGGGGGGAAACACCATATATTTT	CASSDPRKGGNTIYF
-	13	TRBV7-6	TRBJ2-7	TRBD2	TGTGCCAGCAGCCCGGGGGGGACCTACGAGCAGTACTTC	CASSPGGTYEQYF
few	13	TRBV30	TRBJ1-1	-	TGTGCCTGGAGTGAAACAGTGGGCACTGAAGCTTTCTTT	CAWSETVGTEAFF
-	13	TRBV6-1	TRBJ2-3	-	TGTGCCAGCAGACCCCAATCGACAGATACGCAGTATTTT	CASRPQSTDTQYF
-	13	TRBV30	TRBJ2-5	-	TGTGCCTGGAGTGTCACGGGGCCTCCGCTTGAGTACTTC	CAWSVTGPPLEYF
-	15	TRBV28	TRBJ1-1	-	TGTGCCAGCAGTTTGGATAGGGGGGGGAACACTGAAGCTTTCTTT	CASSLDRGGNTEAFF
-	16	TRBV9	TRBJ2-1	-	TGTGCCAGCAGCCCCCTTCAGGGGGAGGCTTACAATGAGCAGTTCTTC	CASSPLQGEAYNEQFF
-	14	TRBV27	TRBJ2-2	TRBD1	TGTGCCAGCAGTTCGGGACAGGGGTTCGGGGAGCTGTTTTTT	CASSSGQGFGELFF
-	14	TRBV10-3	TRBJ2-7	TRBD2	TGTGCCATCAGTGAGGGACTAGCGGACTACGAGCAGTACTTC	CAISEGLADYEQYF